Listed below are T cell receptor beta chains from one sample, sequenced in a study of T cell repertoires in cytomegalovirus infection. TCRdb itself ran the reads through MiXCR, one entry per CDR3 protein. The table has about 740,000 distinct CDR3 sequences, 35% to 45% seen once. The specimen was PBMCs. These TCRs come from a human donor in good health (CMV status not recorded). Some clones in this sample may be carry-over from other donors' samples. Both conserved end residues are part of each CDR3. A D gene is named only where the DNA matches it firmly. Clone sizes are given selectively: once, few, many, or a class where the clone is expanded.

j_gene | abundance | v_gene | d_gene | len | CDR3nt | CDR3aa
TRBJ2-3 | NA | TRBV19 | NA | 12 | TGTGCCAGTAGTATGGGGGGCGATACGCAGTATTTT | CASSMGGDTQYF
TRBJ1-2 | NA | TRBV20-1 | NA | 19 | TGCAGTGCTAGTGACCCCCGGGCGGGAAACTACCATACTAACTATGGCTACACCTTC | CSASDPRAGNYHTNYGYTF
TRBJ2-3 | NA | TRBV19 | TRBD2 | 14 | TGTGCCAGTAGTGTGGGACTAGCCCAAGATACGCAGTATTTT | CASSVGLAQDTQYF
TRBJ1-1 | NA | TRBV29-1 | NA | 11 | TGCAGCGTTATCCGGGGCTTTGAAGCTTTCTTT | CSVIRGFEAFF
TRBJ1-5 | NA | TRBV7-8 | NA | 15 | TGTGCCAGCAGCTTAGCGGGTAGCGGATCTCAGCCCCAGCATTTT | CASSLAGSGSQPQHF
TRBJ2-3 | few | TRBV24-1 | TRBD2 | 17 | TGTGCCACCAGTGAGCTCGGACTAGCGGGGAGCACAGATACGCAGTATTTT | CATSELGLAGSTDTQYF
TRBJ1-3 | NA | TRBV15 | TRBD1 | 15 | TGTGCCACCAGCCTAGACAGGGGGCTTGGAAACACCATATATTTT | CATSLDRGLGNTIYF
TRBJ1-1 | few | TRBV7-8 | TRBD1 | 16 | TGTGCCAGCAGCCTTCGGACAGGGGATATTTACACTGAAGCTTTCTTT | CASSLRTGDIYTEAFF
TRBJ1-2 | few | TRBV2 | TRBD1 | 16 | TGTGCCCCACGGGGCAGAGAGACAGGGGGCGACTATGGCTACACCTTC | CAPRGRETGGDYGYTF
TRBJ2-1 | NA | TRBV20-1 | TRBD2 | 15 | TGCAGTGCAAGGACTAGCGGTGGAGTATACCATGAGCAGTTCTTC | CSARTSGGVYHEQFF
TRBJ1-2 | many | TRBV7-2 | TRBD1 | 16 | TGTGCCAGCAGCCCCCATCGGACAGGGAGAGGGGATGGCTACACCTTC | CASSPHRTGRGDGYTF
TRBJ2-2 | NA | TRBV28 | NA | 15 | TGTGCCAGCAGTTTAATCTCGGTGAACACCGGGGAGCTGTTTTTT | CASSLISVNTGELFF
TRBJ1-3 | NA | TRBV4-2 | NA | 17 | TGTGCTAGCAGCCAAGATAAAGGGGAGGGGCGCGGAAACACCATATATTTT | CASSQDKGEGRGNTIYF
TRBJ2-4 | NA | TRBV6-1 | NA | 11 | TGTGCCTATAAGGGCGGCAACATTCAGTACTTC | CAYKGGNIQYF
TRBJ2-6 | few | TRBV7-2 | NA | 14 | TGTGCCAGCAGCCGACAGTCTGGGGCCAACGTCCTGACTTTC | CASSRQSGANVLTF
TRBJ1-2 | NA | TRBV14 | TRBD1 | 16 | TGTGCCAGCAGCCAAGTTGGTGACAGGGGCGCCTATGGCTACACCTTC | CASSQVGDRGAYGYTF
TRBJ2-7 | NA | TRBV7-6 | NA | 13 | TGTGCCAGCAGCGGCGGGAATCCTTACGAGCAGTACTTC | CASSGGNPYEQYF
TRBJ2-1 | few | TRBV5-1 | NA | 15 | TGCGCCAGCAGCTTGGAAGCGGGACAAAGCAGTGAGCAGTTCTTC | CASSLEAGQSSEQFF